This T cell receptor beta chain originates from a study of T cell repertoires in cytomegalovirus infection. Across the whole study: Indicated by public TCR beta signatures were CMV infection and matching HLA type. Findings of the study overall: Pooled public TCR beta family frequency picked out CMV carriers with the relevant HLA.

This clonotype was seen only a few times. Its antigen remains unidentified. Each CDR3 protein gets one entry after TCRdb re-called the reads with MiXCR. The repertoire holds some 230,000 distinct CDR3 sequences, with roughly 23% as singletons. The CDR3 is 12 amino acids. CDR1 and CDR2 (germline): SGHDN, FVKESK. The V end lost 4 bases, the J end lost 6 bases, and 7 bases lay between the germline ends. Source material: CD8+ T cells from PBMCs. This chain links TRBV14 with TRBJ2-1; no clear D. The receptor comes from a human donor in good health (CMV status not recorded). Some clones in this sample may be carry-over from other donors' samples. The CDR3 DNA sequence: TGTGCCAGCAGCCTCACTCCCAATGAGCAGTTCTTC. It yields the protein CASSLTPNEQFF.